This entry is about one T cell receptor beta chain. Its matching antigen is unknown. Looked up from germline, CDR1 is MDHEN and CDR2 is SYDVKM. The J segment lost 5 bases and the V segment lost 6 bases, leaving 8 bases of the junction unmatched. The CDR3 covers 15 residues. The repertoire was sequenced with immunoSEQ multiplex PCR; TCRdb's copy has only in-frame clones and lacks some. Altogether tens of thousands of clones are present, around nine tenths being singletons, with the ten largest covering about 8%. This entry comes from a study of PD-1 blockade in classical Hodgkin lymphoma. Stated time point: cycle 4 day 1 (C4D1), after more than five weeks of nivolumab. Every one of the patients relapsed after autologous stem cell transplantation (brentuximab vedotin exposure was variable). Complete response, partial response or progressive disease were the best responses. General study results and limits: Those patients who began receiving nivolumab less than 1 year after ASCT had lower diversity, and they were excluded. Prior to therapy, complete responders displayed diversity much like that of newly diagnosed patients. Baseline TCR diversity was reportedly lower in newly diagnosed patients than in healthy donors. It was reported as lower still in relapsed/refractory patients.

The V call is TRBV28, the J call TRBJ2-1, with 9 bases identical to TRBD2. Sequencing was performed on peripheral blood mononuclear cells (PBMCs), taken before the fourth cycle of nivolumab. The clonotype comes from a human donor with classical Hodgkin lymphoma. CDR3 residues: CASRPRLAEHNEQFF. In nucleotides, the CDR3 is TGTGCCAGCAGGCCCCGACTAGCGGAACACAATGAGCAGTTCTTC.